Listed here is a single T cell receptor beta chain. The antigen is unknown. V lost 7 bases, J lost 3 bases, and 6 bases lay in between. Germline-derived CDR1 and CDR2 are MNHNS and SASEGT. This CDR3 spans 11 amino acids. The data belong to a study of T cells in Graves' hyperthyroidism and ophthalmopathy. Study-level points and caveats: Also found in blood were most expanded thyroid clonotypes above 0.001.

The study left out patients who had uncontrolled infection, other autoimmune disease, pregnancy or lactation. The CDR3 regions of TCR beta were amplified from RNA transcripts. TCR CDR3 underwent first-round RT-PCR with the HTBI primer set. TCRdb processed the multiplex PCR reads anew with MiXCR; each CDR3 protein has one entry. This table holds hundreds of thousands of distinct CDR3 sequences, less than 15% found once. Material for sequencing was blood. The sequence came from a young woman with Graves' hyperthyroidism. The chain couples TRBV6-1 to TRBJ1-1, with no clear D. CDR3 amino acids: CASKGDTEAFF. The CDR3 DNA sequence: TGTGCCAGCAAGGGAGACACTGAAGCTTTCTTT.